The rows below give T cell receptor beta chains drawn from one sample of a study of control samples from healthy donors and cancer patients. TCRdb's copy holds only in-frame clones and misses some; the assay was immunoSEQ multiplex PCR. The table shows tens of thousands of clones, with 88% occurring only once. Source material: blood. The receptors here all came from a woman aged 70-85 years in good health. Both conserved end residues are part of each CDR3.

V	J	CDR3
TRBV7-2	TRBJ2-3	CASSLGTSGSTDTQYF
TRBV5-4	TRBJ2-1	CASSLETSGYNEQFF
TRBV6-5	TRBJ1-1	CASSYLDRGPYTEAFF
TRBV10-1	TRBJ1-2	CASAGQGTLYGYTF
TRBV7-9	TRBJ1-4	CASSSGTHNEKLFF
TRBV18	TRBJ2-2	CASSGQGNTGELFF
TRBV9	TRBJ1-1	CASSVEMNTEAFF
TRBV9	TRBJ2-7	CASSVGISYEQYF
TRBV11-1	TRBJ1-6	CASSLIRRSPLHF
TRBV10-3	TRBJ2-2	CAISEGGANTGELFF
TRBV10-2	TRBJ1-2	CASSELRGYGYTF